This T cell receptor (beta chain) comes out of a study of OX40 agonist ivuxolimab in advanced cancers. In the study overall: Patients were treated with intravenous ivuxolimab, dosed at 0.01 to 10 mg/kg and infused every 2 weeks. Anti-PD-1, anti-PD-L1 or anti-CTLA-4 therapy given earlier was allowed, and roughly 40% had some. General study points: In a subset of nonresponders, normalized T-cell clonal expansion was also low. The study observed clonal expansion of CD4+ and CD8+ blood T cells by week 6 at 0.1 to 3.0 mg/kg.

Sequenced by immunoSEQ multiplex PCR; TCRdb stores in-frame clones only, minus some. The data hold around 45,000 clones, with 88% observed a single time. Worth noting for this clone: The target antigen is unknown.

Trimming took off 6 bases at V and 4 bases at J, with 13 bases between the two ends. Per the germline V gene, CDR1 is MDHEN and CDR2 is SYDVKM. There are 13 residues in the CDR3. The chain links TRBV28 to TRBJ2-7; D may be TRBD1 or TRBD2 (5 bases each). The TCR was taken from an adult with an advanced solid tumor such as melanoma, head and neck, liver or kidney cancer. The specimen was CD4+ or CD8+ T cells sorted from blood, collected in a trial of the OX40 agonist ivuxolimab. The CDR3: CASSPEGRYEQYF. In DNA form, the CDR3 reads TGTGCCAGCAGCCCCGAGGGGCGGTACGAGCAGTACTTC.